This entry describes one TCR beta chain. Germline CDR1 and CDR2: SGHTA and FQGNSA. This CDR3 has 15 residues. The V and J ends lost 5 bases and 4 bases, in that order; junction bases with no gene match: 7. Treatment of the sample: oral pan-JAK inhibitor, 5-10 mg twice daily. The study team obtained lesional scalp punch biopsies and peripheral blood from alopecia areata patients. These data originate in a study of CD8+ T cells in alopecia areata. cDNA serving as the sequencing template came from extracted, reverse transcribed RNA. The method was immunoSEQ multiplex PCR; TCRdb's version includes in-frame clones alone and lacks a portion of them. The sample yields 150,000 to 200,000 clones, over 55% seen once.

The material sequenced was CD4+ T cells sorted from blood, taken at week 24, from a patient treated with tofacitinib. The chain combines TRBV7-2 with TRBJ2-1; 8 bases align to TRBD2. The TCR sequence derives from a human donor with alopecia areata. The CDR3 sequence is CASSTVAGGYNEQFF. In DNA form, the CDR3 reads TGTGCCAGCAGCACCGTGGCGGGGGGATACAATGAGCAGTTCTTC.